The 19 T cell receptor beta chains listed next were all sequenced from one sample in a study of cytomegalovirus exposure and HLA in healthy donors. TCRdb's table, derived via immunoSEQ multiplex PCR, lists solely in-frame clones and lacks some. Among about 130,000 clones listed, about 90% were seen once. Source material: PBMCs. These receptors were collected from a woman younger than 45 in good health and CMV-seropositive.

This clone has only one observation. V is TRBV27 and J is TRBJ2-5; 7 nucleotides match TRBD2. The trim removed 5 bases at V and 9 bases at J, leaving 12 bases unmatched. This CDR3 is built from 14 residues. CDR1 MNHEY and CDR2 SMNVEV come from the germline V gene (reference sequence). DNA of the CDR3: TGTGCCAGCAGTAGCGGGGCCCGCCGGGGGGCCCAGTACTTC. It specifies CASSSGARRGAQYF.

The CDR3 sequence: CASSLVGAAKNIQYF. For the CDR3, the DNA is TGTGCCAGCAGTTTGGTTGGGGCAGCCAAAAACATTCAGTACTTC. V is TRBV28 and J is TRBJ2-4; possible D gene TRBD1, 5 bases. Trimming shortened V by 3 bases and J by 0 bases, and 9 bases separated the two germline ends. This CDR3 comprises 15 residues. The germline CDR1 and CDR2 sequences are MDHEN and SYDVKM.

V gene TRBV7-2 combines with J gene TRBJ1-2, with 10 bases aligning to TRBD1. Germline V gene sequence: CDR1 SGHTA, CDR2 FQGNSA. This CDR3 spans 16 amino acids. Germline trimming cut 5 bases from V and 6 bases from J; bases unmatched to any gene: 12. CDR3 protein: CASSRRTGGGGDGYTF. The CDR3 DNA follows: TGTGCCAGCAGCAGACGGACAGGGGGAGGAGGGGATGGCTACACCTTC.

The chain joins TRBV18 to TRBJ1-1, with D maybe TRBD1 (6 bases). The CDR3 has 15 residues. Germline CDR1 KGHSH, CDR2 LQKENI. Deletions cut 5 bases from V and 1 base from J, with 14 bases between. The CDR3 sequence is CASSDFVTGNTEAFF. DNA for the CDR3: TGTGCCAGCTCAGACTTCGTGACAGGGAACACTGAAGCTTTCTTT.

This chain uses TRBV2 with TRBJ1-5, with 10 positions matching TRBD1. Germline loops: CDR1 SNHLY, CDR2 FYNNEI. Unmatched junction bases numbered 6, after V lost 7 bases and J lost 0 bases. The CDR3 sequence is 16 residues long. CDR3 sequence (DNA): TGTGCCAGCAACCGGGACAGGGGCATTAGCAATCAGCCCCAGCATTTT. Translated, it gives CASNRDRGISNQPQHF.

V gene TRBV6-1 combines with J gene TRBJ2-1; D is possibly TRBD2 (7 bases). There are 15 residues in the CDR3. Trimming shortened V by 2 bases and J by 3 bases, and 11 bases separated the two germline ends. Germline V gives CDR1 MNHNS, CDR2 SASEGT. The CDR3 DNA sequence: TGTGCCAGCAGTGAACGGAGGGGGGGCTACAATGAGCAGTTCTTC. This translates into CASSERRGGYNEQFF.

J is TRBJ2-1 and V is TRBV2, with 10 bases fitting TRBD2. Losses at the gene ends were 4 bases for V and 12 bases for J; bases not matched to a gene: 3. The CDR3 has 12 amino acids. The germline V gene encodes CDR1 SNHLY and CDR2 FYNNEI. CDR3 amino acids: CASSAQRGGQFF. Written as DNA, the CDR3 is TGTGCCAGCAGTGCCCAGCGGGGGGGGCAGTTCTTC.

V is TRBV28 and J is TRBJ2-3, with TRBD1 identical over 9 bases. CDR1 is MDHEN and CDR2 is SYDVKM in the germline V gene. This CDR3 is 19 amino acids long. V shed 5 bases, J shed 0 bases, and the junction held 15 bases outside the gene matches. Here the CDR3 reads CASSLRLGDRATSTDTQYF. The CDR3 coding sequence is TGTGCCAGCAGTCTCCGCCTCGGGGACAGGGCTACTAGCACAGATACGCAGTATTTT.

The chain has TRBV9 and TRBJ1-3; unclear D gene. Germline CDR1 SGDLS, CDR2 YYNGEE. Trimming stripped 0 bases from V and 0 bases from J, with 7 bases between. The CDR3 extends over 15 amino acids. CDR3 coding DNA: TGTGCCAGCAGCGTAGGAGGTGGCTCTGGAAACACCATATATTTT. Encoded protein: CASSVGGGSGNTIYF.

The chain links TRBV18 to TRBJ2-5, with D possibly being TRBD2 (5 bases). The germline V and J ends were trimmed by 6 bases and 2 bases, with 16 bases remaining between them. The CDR3 contains 15 residues. The germline CDR1 and CDR2 sequences are KGHSH and LQKENI. Here the CDR3 reads CASSPASRGQETQYF. The CDR3 coding sequence is TGTGCCAGCTCCCCCGCCTCTAGAGGGCAAGAGACCCAGTACTTC.

This chain joins TRBV4-2 and TRBJ2-3; perhaps TRBD2 as D (6 bases). This CDR3 region has 17 residues. V dropped 3 bases and J dropped 2 bases, with 18 bases sitting between them. Germline CDR1 and CDR2: LGHNA and YNFKEQ. CDR3 in DNA: TGTGCCAGCAGCCAGGGCGTAGCGGCTAGCGCCACAGATACGCAGTATTTT. Translated: CASSQGVAASATDTQYF.

The CDR3 DNA sequence: TGTGCCAGCAGCTCGCGGGGGAGGGACACCGGGGAGCTGTTTTTT. This gives the protein CASSSRGRDTGELFF. The V call is TRBV5-6, the J call TRBJ2-2, with 7 bases identical to TRBD2. J lost 3 bases, V lost 3 bases, and 5 bases had no gene match. CDR3 length equals 15 residues. From germline, CDR1 is SGHDT and CDR2 YYEEEE.

The chain combines TRBV28 with TRBJ1-5; D not certain. Trimming took off 2 bases at V and 9 bases at J, with 11 bases between the two ends. This CDR3 has 13 residues. Germline V gene sequence: CDR1 MDHEN, CDR2 SYDVKM. CDR3 in DNA: TGTGCCAGCAGTTTAGATTGGCGGCGGCCCCAGCATTTT. Translating gives CASSLDWRRPQHF.

The CDR3 is CASSLSVRGPGTEAFF. DNA of the CDR3: TGTGCCAGCAGCTTGAGCGTCAGGGGGCCAGGCACTGAAGCTTTCTTT. This sequence joins TRBV5-4 and TRBJ1-1; 8 nucleotides match TRBD1. After removal of 1 base from V and 4 bases from J, the junction contained 9 bases not matched to a gene. The CDR3 sequence is 16 residues long. Germline V gives CDR1 SGHNT, CDR2 YYREEE (reference sequence).

J is TRBJ2-1 and V is TRBV29-1; no definite D call. Germline values: CDR1 SQVTM, CDR2 ANQGSEA. This CDR3 region has 10 residues. V lost 6 bases, J lost 9 bases, and 9 bases lay in between. The CDR3, as DNA: TGCAGCGTCGATAGTGGTGAGCAGTTCTTC. Its translation: CSVDSGEQFF.

The chain has TRBV7-8 and TRBJ1-1, with 9 nucleotides matching TRBD1. CDR1 and CDR2 from the germline V gene are SGHVS and FQNEAQ. V trimming: 5 bases; J trimming: 4 bases; junction bases outside the gene matches: 8. The CDR3 length is 15 residues. The CDR3 loop reads CASSPRTGEGTEAFF. The CDR3 DNA reads TGTGCCAGCAGCCCCCGGACAGGGGAAGGCACTGAAGCTTTCTTT.

This chain joins TRBV7-9 and TRBJ1-2; D is unclear. Looked up from germline, CDR1 is SEHNR and CDR2 is FQNEAQ (reference sequence). Trimming took 1 base from V and 6 from J, leaving 6 bases between them. CDR3 length: 12 residues. The DNA for the CDR3 is TGTGCCAGCAGCTTAGAGAGCCATGGCTACACCTTC. Its protein product is CASSLESHGYTF.

The CDR3 nucleotides are TGTGCCAGCAGGGTAGCGGGGGAAGAGACCCAGTACTTC. This translates into CASRVAGEETQYF. V is TRBV7-9 and J is TRBJ2-5, with TRBD2 identical over 9 bases. Germline V gene lookup returns CDR1 SEHNR and CDR2 FQNEAQ (reference sequence). The V gene end was trimmed by 6 bases and the J gene end by 3 bases; junction bases not matched to a gene: 2. The CDR3 length is 13 residues.

For the CDR3, the DNA is TGTGCCTCGGGCGGACAGGGGACGTCAGAGACCCAGTACTTC. It translates to CASGGQGTSETQYF. The V and J genes are TRBV27 and TRBJ2-5, with 9 nucleotides matching TRBD1. J lost 4 bases, V lost 11 bases, and 11 bases had no gene match. The CDR3 loop spans 14 amino acids. Germline CDR1 and CDR2: MNHEY and SMNVEV (reference sequence).